The 15 T cell receptor beta chains below come from one sample, sequenced in a study of blood T cell repertoires in COVID-19. TCRdb keeps only in-frame clones here, not all; method: immunoSEQ multiplex PCR. Among some 150,000 clones, 80% to 90% were seen once, and the ten largest hold about 7%. The sequenced sample consisted of peripheral blood. All receptors come from a woman aged 45 to 65 in a cohort sampled during active or convalescent COVID-19.

This chain connects TRBV7-8 to TRBJ2-7; 7 positions match TRBD2. V lost 5 bases, J lost 2 bases, and 9 bases stayed unmatched. The CDR3 is made up of 15 amino acids. Germline-derived CDR1 and CDR2 are SGHVS and FQNEAQ. CDR3 bases: TGTGCCAGCAGCCTCCGGGAGGTTAGACCCTACGAGCAGTACTTC. This translates into CASSLREVRPYEQYF.

The CDR3 region is CASSTGTGGSSYGYTF. Here the CDR3 DNA reads TGTGCCAGTAGTACTGGGACAGGGGGCTCGAGCTATGGCTACACCTTC. V gene TRBV19 combines with J gene TRBJ1-2; 12 nucleotides agree with TRBD1. The V segment lost 4 bases and the J segment 4 bases; nucleotides outside the gene matches: 7. Germline CDR1 reads LNHDA; CDR2 reads SQIVND (reference sequence). This CDR3 contains 16 residues.

This sequence joins TRBV5-5 and TRBJ2-7; 11 bases fit TRBD2. This CDR3 contains 15 residues. The J segment lost 5 bases and the V segment lost 3 bases, leaving 7 bases of the junction unmatched. The germline CDR1 and CDR2 sequences are SGHKS and YYEKEE (reference sequence). In DNA form, the CDR3 reads TGTGCCAGCAGCTCCCCTAGCGGGGGGATAAACGAGCAGTACTTC. It codes for CASSSPSGGINEQYF.

This chain links TRBV21-1 with TRBJ1-1; the D call in the table, TRBD1, was not verified against the DNA. TRBV21-1 constitutes a pseudogene. The CDR3 has 14 residues. The DNA for the CDR3 is TGTGCCAGCAGTCCACGGGACAGAAACACTGAAGCTTTCTTT. Amino acid sequence: CASSPRDRNTEAFF.

The J gene is TRBJ1-6, the V gene TRBV7-7, with D unresolved. Trimming shortened V by 1 base and J by 4 bases, and 14 bases separated the two germline ends. The CDR3 is 17 residues long. Germline V gene lookup returns CDR1 SSHAT and CDR2 FNYEAQ (reference sequence). This CDR3 is CASSLDLTAPYNSPLHF. The CDR3 region has the DNA TGTGCCAGCAGCTTAGACTTAACCGCACCTTATAATTCACCCCTCCACTTT. Using reference TRBV7-7 and TRBJ1-6 for the parts outside the CDR3, the full variable domain is GAGVSQSPRYKVTKRGQDVTLRCDPISSHATLYWYQQALGQGPEFLTYFNYEAQPDKSGLPSDRFSAERPEGSISTLTIQRTEQRDSAMYRCASSLDLTAPYNSPLHFGNGTRLTVT.

The rearrangement links TRBV4-1 to TRBJ1-6, with a possible D match to TRBD1 (5 bases). The V gene's germline CDR1 is MGHRA and CDR2 YSYEKL. The CDR3 has 20 amino acids. V shed 0 bases and J shed 0 bases, with 18 bases lying between them. CDR3 DNA: TGCGCCAGCAGCCAAGATGAAGTGAAGGGGTCACGCTCCTATAATTCACCCCTCCACTTT. Its translation is CASSQDEVKGSRSYNSPLHF.

The chain combines TRBV10-3 with TRBJ1-2; 8 positions match TRBD1. The CDR3 length is 14 residues. In germline, CDR1 is ENHRY, CDR2 SYGVKD. After removal of 6 bases from V and 2 bases from J, the junction contained 5 bases not matched to a gene. The CDR3 sequence: CAIRAQGGNYGYTF. The CDR3, as DNA: TGTGCCATCAGGGCACAGGGGGGGAACTATGGCTACACCTTC.

The chain carries TRBV9 and TRBJ1-6; D is uncertain. CDR1 is SGDLS and CDR2 is YYNGEE in the germline V gene. V was pared by 4 bases and J by 0 bases, with 11 bases between. This CDR3 spans 16 amino acids. CDR3 loop: CASSLSGSSYNSPLHF. As DNA, the CDR3 is TGTGCCAGCAGCTTATCCGGGAGCTCCTATAATTCACCCCTCCACTTT.

This chain links TRBV5-6 with TRBJ1-2; D may be TRBD1 (6 bases). The CDR3 runs 12 residues. CDR1 and CDR2 from the germline V gene are SGHDT and YYEEEE. V dropped 4 bases and J dropped 14 bases, with 18 bases sitting between them. CDR3 nucleotides: TGTGCCAGCAGCCCCCGTGGGGCAGGGGAGACCTTC. The encoded protein is CASSPRGAGETF.

This clone has just a few counts. The rearrangement uses TRBV7-3 and TRBJ2-1; 14 bases line up with TRBD2. In germline, CDR1 is SGHTA, CDR2 FQGTGA. CDR3 length equals 19 residues. V was clipped by 4 bases and J by 7 bases; unmatched bases: 15. CDR3 in DNA: TGTGCCAGCAGCTCACAAGGACTAGCGGGGGGCGCAATTCCTAATGAGCAGTTCTTC. It encodes CASSSQGLAGGAIPNEQFF.

The genes are TRBV5-1 and TRBJ2-1, with TRBD2 matching 9 bases. The CDR3 sequence is 15 residues long. V shed 0 bases and J 9 bases; nucleotides not matched to a gene: 7. Germline V gives CDR1 SGHRS, CDR2 YFSETQ. In nucleotides, the CDR3 is TGCGCCAGCAGCTTGGCCGCGGGGGGGCCTGGTGAGCAGTTCTTC. It yields the protein CASSLAAGGPGEQFF.

The rearrangement links TRBV7-8 to TRBJ1-5; 7 bases align to TRBD1. In germline, CDR1 is SGHVS, CDR2 FQNEAQ. After removal of 7 bases from V and 5 bases from J, the junction contained 8 bases not matched to a gene. The CDR3 is 14 amino acids. For the CDR3, the DNA is TGTGCCAGCACCCTACAGGGGCGGGATCAGCCCCAGCATTTT. Translated: CASTLQGRDQPQHF.

In DNA form, the CDR3 reads TGTGCCAGCTCACCAGGGACTAGCGGTGAAGAGACCCAGTACTTC. Amino acids: CASSPGTSGEETQYF. V is TRBV18 and J is TRBJ2-5; 11 bases agree with TRBD2. The CDR3 extends over 15 amino acids. J gave up 3 bases and V 2 bases, and 2 bases lay outside the gene matches. The germline gives CDR1 KGHSH, CDR2 LQKENI. Complete variable domain (other parts from reference TRBV18 and TRBJ2-5): NAGVMQNPRHLVRRRGQEARLRCSPMKGHSHVYWYRQLPEEGLKFMVYLQKENIIDESGMPKERFSAEFPKEGPSILRIQQVVRGDSAAYFCASSPGTSGEETQYFGPGTRLLVL.

The chain links TRBV19 to TRBJ1-5, with 12 bases lining up with TRBD1. V gave up 3 bases and J gave up 2 bases; unmatched junction bases: 5. Germline values: CDR1 LNHDA, CDR2 SQIVND (reference sequence). The CDR3 is made up of 17 amino acids. The CDR3 region has the DNA TGTGCCAGTAGTATGGGACAGGGGGCAGGCGGCAATCAGCCCCAGCATTTT. Protein: CASSMGQGAGGNQPQHF.

The chain has TRBV7-8 and TRBJ1-6, with a possible D match to TRBD1 (5 bases). The germline V and J ends were trimmed by 5 bases and 7 bases, with 9 bases remaining between them. The CDR3 runs 13 residues. Germline V gene lookup returns CDR1 SGHVS and CDR2 FQNEAQ. The CDR3 loop is CASSPEGNSPLHF. For the CDR3, the DNA is TGTGCCAGCAGCCCGGAGGGGAATTCACCCCTCCACTTT.